Listed below are T cell receptor beta chains from one sample, sequenced in a study of blood T cell repertoires in COVID-19. The protocol was immunoSEQ multiplex PCR, while the TCRdb copy is restricted to in-frame clones and leaves out a portion. Seen here are around 320,000 clones, 65% to 90% observed once, and the top ten hold around 7.2%. Sequenced input: peripheral blood. The receptors derive from a human donor in a cohort sampled during active COVID-19. CDR3s include the opening cysteine and the closing phenylalanine or tryptophan. Fields, in order: V gene, D gene, CDR3 length, J gene, clone size, CDR3 DNA, CDR3 protein. The D gene is left open where the match is weak. Clone size appears in some rows only: once, few, many, or a class for an expanded clone.

V: TRBV10-2; D: TRBD1; length: 14; J: TRBJ1-5; size: -; DNA: TGCGCCAGCAGTACAGGGGGCGTAGGTCAGCCCCAGCATTTT; CDR3: CASSTGGVGQPQHF
V: TRBV10-1; D: -; length: 14; J: TRBJ1-5; size: -; DNA: TGCGCCAGCAGTGAGTTGAAGGGGTATCAGCCCCAGCATTTT; CDR3: CASSELKGYQPQHF
V: TRBV19; D: -; length: 13; J: TRBJ1-2; size: -; DNA: TGTGCCAGTAGTCCTGGACAGAACTATGGCTACACCTTC; CDR3: CASSPGQNYGYTF
V: TRBV7-2; D: TRBD1; length: 17; J: TRBJ1-4; size: once; DNA: TGTGCCAGCAGCCTCACCAACAGGGGGGCAACTAATGAAAAACTGTTTTTT; CDR3: CASSLTNRGATNEKLFF
V: TRBV24-1; D: -; length: 16; J: TRBJ2-5; size: many; DNA: TGTGCCACCAGTGATTCGGTCATGGACAGCCAAGAGACCCAGTACTTC; CDR3: CATSDSVMDSQETQYF
V: TRBV9; D: -; length: 14; J: TRBJ2-7; size: -; DNA: TGTGCCAGCAGCTTTACAGGGAGCTCCTACGAGCAGTACTTC; CDR3: CASSFTGSSYEQYF
V: TRBV29-1; D: TRBD2; length: 14; J: TRBJ2-1; size: once; DNA: TGCAGCGTTGGGGCACTAGCGGGGGTGGTTGAGCAGTTCTTC; CDR3: CSVGALAGVVEQFF
V: TRBV7-3; D: TRBD2; length: 14; J: TRBJ2-1; size: -; DNA: TGTGCCAGCAGCTCTAGCGGGGGGGCCGGTGAGCAGTTCTTC; CDR3: CASSSSGGAGEQFF
V: TRBV25-1; D: -; length: 12; J: TRBJ1-2; size: few; DNA: TGTGCCAGCAGTGACTACAGGGACGGCTACACCTTC; CDR3: CASSDYRDGYTF
V: TRBV12-3/TRBV12-4; D: TRBD1; length: 12; J: TRBJ1-1; size: -; DNA: TGTGCCAGCAGTACACAGGGGATCGGAGCTTTCTTT; CDR3: CASSTQGIGAFF
V: TRBV3-1/TRBV3-2; D: TRBD1; length: 19; J: TRBJ1-2; size: once; DNA: TGTGCCAGCAGCAACTCGGGGACAGGACTTTTTGGGCCTAACTATGGCTACACCTTC; CDR3: CASSNSGTGLFGPNYGYTF
V: TRBV4-2; D: TRBD1; length: 16; J: TRBJ1-3; size: -; DNA: TGTGCCAGCAGCCAAGAGGGACAGGGCTTTGGAAACACCATATATTTT; CDR3: CASSQEGQGFGNTIYF
V: TRBV21-1; D: -; length: 22; J: TRBJ1-6; size: -; DNA: TGTGCCAGCAGAAAAAGGAAACAGGCAACCTCGATTCCCTTCTCCTATAATTCACCCCTCCACTTT; CDR3: CASRKRKQATSIPFSYNSPLHF
V: TRBV9; D: TRBD1; length: 17; J: TRBJ1-3; size: -; DNA: TGTGCCAGCAGCTCCAGGACAGGGGGAAATACGGGAAACACCATATATTTT; CDR3: CASSSRTGGNTGNTIYF
V: TRBV9; D: -; length: 12; J: TRBJ2-1; size: -; DNA: TGTGCCAGCAGCGTGGGCAACAATGAGCAGTTCTTC; CDR3: CASSVGNNEQFF